Listed below are T cell receptor beta chains from one sample, sequenced in a study of control samples from healthy donors and cancer patients. Assay: immunoSEQ multiplex PCR; the TCRdb copy retains only in-frame clones and omits some. The top ten hold 22% of the sample, which has tens of thousands of clones, around 93% seen once. Sequencing input: PBMCs. Source of these receptors: a woman aged 40 to 50 with head and neck cancer. CDR3s include the opening cysteine and the closing phenylalanine or tryptophan. The order of the fields is D gene, V gene, CDR3 length, J gene, clone size, CDR3 DNA, CDR3 protein. A D gene is named only where the DNA matches it firmly. Clone size, where shown, is once, few, many, or a class for clones that have expanded.

D: TRBD1; V: TRBV6-1; length: 19; J: TRBJ2-6; size: .; DNA: TGTGCCAGCAGTGATGGACAGGGCGCCATAAAAGGTGGGGCCAACGTCCTGACTTTC; CDR3: CASSDGQGAIKGGANVLTF
D: .; V: TRBV2; length: 12; J: TRBJ1-2; size: .; DNA: TGTGCCAGCAGCAGACAGACTTATGGCTACACCTTC; CDR3: CASSRQTYGYTF
D: TRBD1; V: TRBV5-6; length: 16; J: TRBJ2-3; size: .; DNA: TGTGCCAGCAGCCTCGGGACAGGGTTAAGCACAGATACGCAGTATTTT; CDR3: CASSLGTGLSTDTQYF
D: TRBD1; V: TRBV28; length: 14; J: TRBJ1-2; size: .; DNA: TGTGCCAGCAGTTCAGGACAGGGCGTCTATGGCTACACCTTC; CDR3: CASSSGQGVYGYTF
D: TRBD1; V: TRBV6-1; length: 16; J: TRBJ1-5; size: few; DNA: TGTGCCAGCAGTGAAGAAGAAGGGACAGGGGCCCAGCCCCAGCATTTT; CDR3: CASSEEEGTGAQPQHF
D: TRBD1; V: TRBV5-1; length: 16; J: TRBJ1-3; size: .; DNA: TGCGCCAGCAGCTGGGGGACAGGGGGAACTGGAAACACCATATATTTT; CDR3: CASSWGTGGTGNTIYF
D: .; V: TRBV11-1; length: 12; J: TRBJ1-2; size: .; DNA: TGTGCCAGCAGCGTCCAGGGCCCTGCTAGCACCTTC; CDR3: CASSVQGPASTF
D: TRBD2; V: TRBV4-1; length: 17; J: TRBJ2-3; size: .; DNA: TGCGCCAGCAGCCAAGCCGGGACTAGCGGGAGAACAGATACGCAGTATTTT; CDR3: CASSQAGTSGRTDTQYF
D: TRBD1; V: TRBV25-1; length: 16; J: TRBJ1-2; size: .; DNA: TGTGCCAGCAGTGACCCCAGCCGGACAGGGGGATATGGCTACACCTTC; CDR3: CASSDPSRTGGYGYTF
D: TRBD2; V: TRBV5-1; length: 14; J: TRBJ2-1; size: .; DNA: TGCGCCAGCAGCTTGGGGGTAGCGGGAGAATATCTGTTCTTC; CDR3: CASSLGVAGEYLFF
D: TRBD1; V: TRBV15; length: 14; J: TRBJ2-4; size: .; DNA: TGTGCCACCAGCAGAGGCCGGGACAGCAACATTCAGTACTTC; CDR3: CATSRGRDSNIQYF
D: .; V: TRBV30; length: 15; J: TRBJ2-3; size: .; DNA: TGTGCCTGGACGGCTACGCGGGCGGGCACAGATACGCAGTATTTT; CDR3: CAWTATRAGTDTQYF
D: .; V: TRBV27; length: 15; J: TRBJ1-1; size: .; DNA: TGTGCCAGCAGATACAGCGACCGAGTAAACACTGAAGCTTTCTTT; CDR3: CASRYSDRVNTEAFF
D: TRBD1; V: TRBV24-1; length: 15; J: TRBJ2-1; size: .; DNA: TGTGCCACCAGTGACTCCGGGACAGGGCGGAATGAGCAGTTCTTC; CDR3: CATSDSGTGRNEQFF
D: TRBD2; V: TRBV10-3; length: 14; J: TRBJ2-1; size: .; DNA: TGTGCCATCAGTGAGTCCGGGACTAGCCCTGAGCAGTTCTTC; CDR3: CAISESGTSPEQFF
D: .; V: TRBV7-2; length: 12; J: TRBJ1-1; size: .; DNA: TGTGCCAGCAGCTTAGAAGGGGCTGAAGCTTTCTTT; CDR3: CASSLEGAEAFF
D: TRBD2; V: TRBV13; length: 13; J: TRBJ2-5; size: .; DNA: TGTGCCAGCAGCTTAGACGGGGGGGAGACCCAGTACTTC; CDR3: CASSLDGGETQYF
D: TRBD1; V: TRBV28; length: 14; J: TRBJ1-2; size: .; DNA: TGTGCCAGCAGTTCCTCAACAGGGGACTATGGCTACACCTTC; CDR3: CASSSSTGDYGYTF
D: .; V: TRBV18; length: 12; J: TRBJ2-2; size: .; DNA: TGTGCCAGCTGGCAGGGGAACGGGGAGCTGTTTTTT; CDR3: CASWQGNGELFF
D: TRBD1; V: TRBV28; length: 16; J: TRBJ1-6; size: .; DNA: TGTGCCAGCAGTTTAGCCGGGACAGGGGAAAATTCACCCCTCCACTTT; CDR3: CASSLAGTGENSPLHF
D: TRBD2; V: TRBV28; length: 15; J: TRBJ2-5; size: once; DNA: TGTGCCAGCCGTCCCTCGGGAGCGGGACAAGAGACCCAGTACTTC; CDR3: CASRPSGAGQETQYF
D: .; V: TRBV5-1; length: 15; J: TRBJ1-2; size: .; DNA: TGCGCCAGCACCCCAGCAGGCCTGAATAACTATGGCTACACCTTC; CDR3: CASTPAGLNNYGYTF
D: .; V: TRBV5-4; length: 14; J: TRBJ2-7; size: .; DNA: TGTGCCAGCACCTCCGGGACACCTCCCTACGAGCAGTACTTC; CDR3: CASTSGTPPYEQYF
D: TRBD2; V: TRBV5-8; length: 16; J: TRBJ2-5; size: .; DNA: TGTGCCAGCAGCCCTGGGGAGATAGCGGGTCAAGAGACCCAGTACTTC; CDR3: CASSPGEIAGQETQYF
D: .; V: TRBV12-5; length: 15; J: TRBJ2-5; size: few; DNA: TGTGCTAGTGGTTTGGCTGGGGACCCGATGGAGACCCAGTACTTC; CDR3: CASGLAGDPMETQYF
D: .; V: TRBV19; length: 13; J: TRBJ2-3; size: .; DNA: TGTGCCAGTAGTATGGGACCACCAGATACGCAGTATTTT; CDR3: CASSMGPPDTQYF
D: .; V: TRBV5-1; length: 16; J: TRBJ2-2; size: once; DNA: TGCGCCAGCAGCTTGGCGCGCGGGGAGGTCACCGGGGAGCTGTTTTTT; CDR3: CASSLARGEVTGELFF
D: .; V: TRBV28; length: 14; J: TRBJ2-3; size: .; DNA: TGTGCCAGCAGCCGCCGGGGGTACACAGATACGCAGTATTTT; CDR3: CASSRRGYTDTQYF
D: .; V: TRBV19; length: 15; J: TRBJ1-1; size: .; DNA: TGTGCCAGTAGCCCTCTTGACAGATTGAACACTGAAGCTTTCTTT; CDR3: CASSPLDRLNTEAFF
D: .; V: TRBV5-1; length: 13; J: TRBJ2-3; size: .; DNA: TGCGCCAGCAGCTCCGGGCCCACAGATACGCAGTATTTT; CDR3: CASSSGPTDTQYF
D: .; V: TRBV6-1; length: 13; J: TRBJ2-7; size: few; DNA: TGTGCCAGCAGTGAATGGGTCCTGGGGGAGCAGTACTTC; CDR3: CASSEWVLGEQYF
D: TRBD1; V: TRBV5-1; length: 16; J: TRBJ2-3; size: .; DNA: TGCGCCAGCAGCCCAGGGACAGGGATTAACACAGATACGCAGTATTTT; CDR3: CASSPGTGINTDTQYF
D: TRBD1; V: TRBV4-1; length: 16; J: TRBJ2-1; size: .; DNA: TGCGCCAGCAGCGGGGACAGGCGAAGCTCCTACAATGAGCAGTTCTTC; CDR3: CASSGDRRSSYNEQFF
D: .; V: TRBV4-1; length: 13; J: TRBJ1-2; size: few; DNA: TGCGCCAGCAGCCACGGACGGACCTATGGCTACACCTTC; CDR3: CASSHGRTYGYTF
D: .; V: TRBV5-1; length: 13; J: TRBJ2-4; size: .; DNA: TGCGCCAGCAGCTTGGCCGTGGAAAACATTCAGTACTTC; CDR3: CASSLAVENIQYF
D: .; V: TRBV7-2; length: 16; J: TRBJ1-2; size: .; DNA: TGTGCCAGCAGCCCCCCGCAGATGCACTACGTCTATGGCTACACCTTC; CDR3: CASSPPQMHYVYGYTF
D: TRBD1; V: TRBV15; length: 14; J: TRBJ1-1; size: few; DNA: TGTGCCACCAGCAGGGACAGGGGACTCAATGAAGCTTTCTTT; CDR3: CATSRDRGLNEAFF
D: TRBD1; V: TRBV5-1; length: 14; J: TRBJ2-2; size: .; DNA: TGCGCCAGCAGCATAGGACAGGGGTCGGAGGAGCTGTTTTTT; CDR3: CASSIGQGSEELFF
D: .; V: TRBV7-9; length: 14; J: TRBJ1-4; size: .; DNA: TGTGCCAGCAGCTTGGAGCGGGTGGAAGTAAAACTGTTTTTT; CDR3: CASSLERVEVKLFF
D: .; V: TRBV11-2; length: 18; J: TRBJ2-1; size: medium-sized; DNA: TGTGCCAGCAGCTTAGCCCCGGTTTCGCGGGTCTCCTACAATGAGCAGTTCTTC; CDR3: CASSLAPVSRVSYNEQFF
D: TRBD2; V: TRBV11-2; length: 16; J: TRBJ2-1; size: .; DNA: TGTGCCAGCAGCTTAGGGCGGACTAGCGGGGCTATGGAGCAGTTCTTC; CDR3: CASSLGRTSGAMEQFF
D: .; V: TRBV25-1; length: 13; J: TRBJ2-7; size: .; DNA: TGTGCCAGCAGTGAGGGGGCCGGCTACGAGCAGTACTTC; CDR3: CASSEGAGYEQYF
D: .; V: TRBV28; length: 16; J: TRBJ2-3; size: .; DNA: TGTGCCAGCGGACGGGGGGCCGGTGTGCCCACAGATACGCAGTATTTT; CDR3: CASGRGAGVPTDTQYF
D: TRBD2; V: TRBV11-2; length: 13; J: TRBJ2-7; size: .; DNA: TGTGCCAGCAGCCCGGGACTAGCGGACGAGCAGTACTTC; CDR3: CASSPGLADEQYF
D: TRBD1; V: TRBV14; length: 16; J: TRBJ1-2; size: .; DNA: TGTGCCAGCAGCCAGCTTCCGGGACAGGGAGGCTATGGCTACACCTTC; CDR3: CASSQLPGQGGYGYTF